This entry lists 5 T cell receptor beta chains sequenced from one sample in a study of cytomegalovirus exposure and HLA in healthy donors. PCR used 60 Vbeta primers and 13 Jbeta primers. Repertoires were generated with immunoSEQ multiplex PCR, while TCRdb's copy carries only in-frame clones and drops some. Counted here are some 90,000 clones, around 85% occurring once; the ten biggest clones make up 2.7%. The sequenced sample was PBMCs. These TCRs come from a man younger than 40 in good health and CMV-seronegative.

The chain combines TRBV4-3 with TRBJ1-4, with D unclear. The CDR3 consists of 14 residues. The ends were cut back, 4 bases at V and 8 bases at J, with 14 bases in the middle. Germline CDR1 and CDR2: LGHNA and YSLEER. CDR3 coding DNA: TGCGCCAGCAGCCGGACTATTCTAGAGGAAAAACTGTTTTTT. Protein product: CASSRTILEEKLFF.

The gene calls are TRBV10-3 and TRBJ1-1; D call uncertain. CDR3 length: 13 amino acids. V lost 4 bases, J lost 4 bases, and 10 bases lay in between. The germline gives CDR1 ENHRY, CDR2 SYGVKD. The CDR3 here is CAISVDMVTEAFF. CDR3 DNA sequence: TGTGCCATCAGTGTAGATATGGTCACTGAAGCTTTCTTT.

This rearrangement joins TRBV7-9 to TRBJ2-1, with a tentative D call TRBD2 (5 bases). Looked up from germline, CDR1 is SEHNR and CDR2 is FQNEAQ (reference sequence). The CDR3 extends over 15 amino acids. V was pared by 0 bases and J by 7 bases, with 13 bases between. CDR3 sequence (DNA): TGTGCCAGCAGCTTAGCGGGAGCTTCAAGGAATGAGCAGTTCTTC. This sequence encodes CASSLAGASRNEQFF.

The CDR3 loop is CASSRIQGRAPLNEKLFF. CDR3 sequence (DNA): TGTGCCAGCAGTCGAATACAGGGTCGGGCCCCACTTAATGAAAAACTGTTTTTT. V is TRBV28 and J is TRBJ1-4; tentatively, D is TRBD1 (6 bases). The V gene lost 5 bases and the J gene lost 4 bases, with 23 bases spanning the gap. In germline, CDR1 is MDHEN, CDR2 SYDVKM. The CDR3 loop spans 18 amino acids.

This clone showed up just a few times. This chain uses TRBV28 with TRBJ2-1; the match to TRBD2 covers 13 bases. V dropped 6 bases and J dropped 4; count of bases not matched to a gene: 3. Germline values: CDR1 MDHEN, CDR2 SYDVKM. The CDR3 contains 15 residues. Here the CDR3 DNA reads TGTGCCAGCAGACAGGGACTAGCGGGGTACAATGAGCAGTTCTTC. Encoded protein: CASRQGLAGYNEQFF.